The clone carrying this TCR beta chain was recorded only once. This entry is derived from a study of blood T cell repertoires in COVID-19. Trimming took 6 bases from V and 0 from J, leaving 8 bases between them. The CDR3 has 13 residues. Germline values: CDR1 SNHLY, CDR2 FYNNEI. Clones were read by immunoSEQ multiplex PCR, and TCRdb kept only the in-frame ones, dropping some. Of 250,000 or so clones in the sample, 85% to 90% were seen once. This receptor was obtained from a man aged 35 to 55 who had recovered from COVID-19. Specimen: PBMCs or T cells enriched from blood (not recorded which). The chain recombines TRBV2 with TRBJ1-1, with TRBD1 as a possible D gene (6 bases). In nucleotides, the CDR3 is TGTGCCAGCAGGACAGGACTGAACACTGAAGCTTTCTTT. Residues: CASRTGLNTEAFF. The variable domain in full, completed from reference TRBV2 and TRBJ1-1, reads EPEVTQTPSHQVTQMGQEVILRCVPISNHLYFYWYRQILGQKVEFLVSFYNNEISEKSEIFDDQFSVERPDGSNFTLKIRSTKLEDSAMYFCASRTGLNTEAFFGQGTRLTVV.